These 23 T cell receptor beta chains originate from one sample sequenced in a study of blood T cell repertoires in COVID-19 (dated by TCRdb to 2020 to 2022). The library was built by means of the immunoSEQ multiplex PCR assay. TCRdb stores this immuneACCESS table with in-frame sequences only. Part of the clones is absent; in the studies checked, under half of the shortfall reflects unresolved V genes, and no reason is known for the rest. The sample profile shows approximately 240,000 clones; approximately 84% of them were found once. The ten top clones hold about 2.1% of the sample. Source material: peripheral blood. These receptors were collected from a woman aged 60 to 75 with acute or convalescent COVID-19.

This clone was recorded once. The rearrangement joins TRBV5-1 to TRBJ1-3; D gene ambiguous. Trimming took off 0 bases at V and 4 bases at J, with 8 bases between the two ends. The germline V gene encodes CDR1 SGHRS and CDR2 YFSETQ. This CDR3 has 14 amino acids. The CDR3 DNA reads TGCGCCAGCAGCTTGGCACAGTTCGGAAACACCATATATTTT. It codes for CASSLAQFGNTIYF.

The chain combines TRBV7-9 with TRBJ2-2, with D possibly being TRBD2 (6 bases). The germline V gene has CDR1 SEHNR and CDR2 FQNEAQ (reference sequence). The CDR3 is 16 amino acids. V lost 1 base, J lost 2 bases, and 11 bases lay in between. CDR3 sequence: CASSLGVEGNTGELFF. The DNA of the CDR3 is TGTGCCAGCAGCTTAGGGGTGGAGGGAAACACCGGGGAGCTGTTTTTT. Full variable domain (rest looked up from reference TRBV7-9 and TRBJ2-2): DTGVSQNPRHKITKRGQNVTFRCDPISEHNRLYWYRQTLGQGPEFLTYFQNEAQLEKSRLLSDRFSAERPKGSFSTLEIQRTEQGDSAMYLCASSLGVEGNTGELFFGEGSRLTVL.

Comment on this clone: This CDR3 is also generated by other DNA sequences in the sample. The chain combines TRBV5-4 with TRBJ1-2; D not resolved. Germline CDR1 and CDR2: SGHNT and YYREEE (reference sequence). The CDR3 is 13 amino acids. The germline V and J ends were trimmed by 0 bases and 8 bases, with 11 bases remaining between them. CDR3 in DNA: TGTGCCAGCAGCTTGGGAGGTGCGGGGGGCTACACCTTC. Translating gives CASSLGGAGGYTF.

This chain connects TRBV3-1 (or the pseudogene TRBV3-2) to TRBJ2-3; D is perhaps TRBD2 (5 bases). The ends were cut back, 0 bases at V and 4 bases at J, with 8 bases in the middle. The CDR3 is 14 amino acids. In germline, CDR1 is LGHDT, CDR2 YNNKEL (reference sequence). The CDR3 bases are TGTGCCAGCAGCCAAGATCTAGCTTCAGATACGCAGTATTTT. Translated: CASSQDLASDTQYF.

The rearrangement links TRBV5-1 to TRBJ1-1, with TRBD1 matching 8 bases. Germline trimming cut 6 bases from V and 0 bases from J; bases unmatched to any gene: 7. The germline gives CDR1 SGHRS, CDR2 YFSETQ. The CDR3 extends over 15 amino acids. The CDR3, as DNA: TGCGCCAGCACTGACAGGGGCGCCTTGAACACTGAAGCTTTCTTT. This sequence encodes CASTDRGALNTEAFF.

The chain has TRBV4-1 and TRBJ1-5; the D gene is possibly TRBD1 (5 bases). This CDR3 spans 16 amino acids. Germline V gene sequence: CDR1 MGHRA, CDR2 YSYEKL. V lost 1 base to trimming and J lost 0 bases, with 10 bases between them. The CDR3 spells CASSQATQGSNQPQHF. CDR3 in DNA: TGCGCCAGCAGCCAAGCTACTCAGGGTAGCAATCAGCCCCAGCATTTT.

To note about this clone: Other DNA sequences within the sample encode an identical CDR3. This chain uses TRBV27 with TRBJ1-2; 8 bases fit TRBD1. The length of the CDR3 is 12 residues. Per germline, CDR1 MNHEY and CDR2 SMNVEV (reference sequence). With 3 bases clipped from V and 8 bases from J, the junction kept 2 bases outside the gene matches. CDR3 nucleotides: TGTGCCAGCAGTTTCGCAGGGGGCGGCTACACCTTC. Amino acids: CASSFAGGGYTF.

The chain joins TRBV30 to TRBJ1-1, with TRBD1 as a possible D gene (6 bases). Trimming stripped 1 base from V and 11 bases from J, with 14 bases between. From germline, CDR1 is GTSNPN and CDR2 SVGIG (reference sequence). This CDR3 contains 12 residues. CDR3 in amino acids: CAWSDSQGKAFF. In DNA, the CDR3 is TGTGCCTGGAGTGACTCACAGGGAAAGGCTTTCTTT.

The chain uses TRBV4-3 and TRBJ1-2, with a tentative D call TRBD1 (6 bases). Germline V gives CDR1 LGHNA, CDR2 YSLEER. Trimming took off 6 bases at V and 0 bases at J, with 8 bases between the two ends. This CDR3 has 13 amino acids. CDR3 amino acids: CASSGTTNYGYTF. For the CDR3, the DNA is TGCGCCAGCAGTGGGACAACTAACTATGGCTACACCTTC.

The chain recombines TRBV10-3 with TRBJ1-2, with a weak D call TRBD1 (6 bases). Germline loops: CDR1 ENHRY, CDR2 SYGVKD. Trimming pared 4 bases from V and 6 bases from J, leaving 12 bases between. This CDR3 region has 13 residues. In nucleotides, the CDR3 is TGTGCCATCAGTGGTGAAGGGGGGGATGGCTACACCTTC. This translates into CAISGEGGDGYTF.

The rearrangement joins TRBV5-4 to TRBJ1-6; D is ambiguous. V was trimmed by 0 bases and J by 9 bases, leaving 19 bases between them. Germline V CDR1 and CDR2: SGHNT, YYREEE (reference sequence). This CDR3 region has 17 residues. The CDR3 spells CASSLGAASLIISPLHF. The CDR3 DNA reads as TGTGCCAGCAGCTTGGGGGCAGCCTCCTTAATAATTTCACCCCTCCACTTT.

This clone was counted a single time. The rearrangement links TRBV7-9 to TRBJ1-3; TRBD1 is a possible D gene (6 bases). This CDR3 has 13 amino acids. Trimming left V 4 bases short and J 7 bases short, with 11 bases between. CDR1 is SEHNR, CDR2 FQNEAQ, per germline (reference sequence). The CDR3 region has the DNA TGTGCCAGCAGCTCCAGGACAGACAACACCATATATTTT. This translates into CASSSRTDNTIYF.

This chain links TRBV5-4 with TRBJ2-7; 10 nucleotides line up with TRBD1. This CDR3 is 16 amino acids long. Germline values: CDR1 SGHNT, CDR2 YYREEE (reference sequence). V dropped 4 bases and J dropped 3; count of bases not matched to a gene: 10. The CDR3 loop reads CASSQQGQGDYYEQYF. In nucleotides, the CDR3 is TGTGCCAGCAGCCAACAAGGACAGGGGGATTACTACGAGCAGTACTTC.

The chain links TRBV5-1 to TRBJ2-1, with 13 bases fitting TRBD2. CDR1 is SGHRS and CDR2 is YFSETQ in the germline V gene. J was trimmed by 7 bases and V by 4 bases; bases with no gene match: 8. This CDR3 contains 16 residues. The CDR3 is CASSERTSGGGNEQFF. For the CDR3, the DNA is TGCGCCAGCAGCGAACGGACTAGCGGGGGAGGAAATGAGCAGTTCTTC.

This chain connects TRBV6-6 to TRBJ1-2, with a tentative D call TRBD1 (5 bases). V gave up 7 bases and J gave up 5 bases, with 17 bases separating them. The CDR3 loop spans 14 amino acids. Germline V lookup: CDR1 MNHNY, CDR2 SVGAGI (reference sequence). The CDR3 spells CASIQGRAGYGYTF. The CDR3, as DNA: TGTGCCAGCATACAAGGACGGGCAGGGTATGGCTACACCTTC.

The chain employs TRBV9 and TRBJ2-6; possibly TRBD1 for D (5 bases). From germline, CDR1 is SGDLS and CDR2 YYNGEE. With 4 bases removed from V and 8 bases from J, the gap between germline ends came to 31 bases. The length of the CDR3 is 20 residues. The CDR3 sequence is CASSPSWYGIGAKGSNVLTF. DNA for the CDR3: TGTGCCAGCAGCCCCAGCTGGTATGGCATAGGGGCTAAGGGGTCCAACGTCCTGACTTTC.

The genes are TRBV7-9 and TRBJ2-1; 12 bases agree with TRBD2. J gave up 7 bases and V 5 bases, and 9 bases lay outside the gene matches. This CDR3 contains 16 residues. Germline lookup yields CDR1 SEHNR and CDR2 FQNEAQ (reference sequence). The CDR3 coding sequence is TGTGCCAGCAGCCCACCCCGACTAGCGGGGGTAAATGAGCAGTTCTTC. Translation gives CASSPPRLAGVNEQFF.

This clone appeared once. The chain employs TRBV27 and TRBJ2-3; D is possibly TRBD2 (7 bases). Germline-derived CDR1 and CDR2 are MNHEY and SMNVEV (reference sequence). With 1 base removed from V and 4 bases from J, the gap between germline ends came to 9 bases. The CDR3 has 14 residues. CDR3 in DNA: TGTGCCAGCAGTTTATGGGGGGGCTCAGATACGCAGTATTTT. Its translation is CASSLWGGSDTQYF.

The V gene is TRBV6-6, the J gene TRBJ2-1, with TRBD2 identical over 15 bases. Trimming cost V 6 bases and J 6 bases; bases outside gene matches: 6. This CDR3 is built from 16 residues. Germline V CDR1 and CDR2: MNHNY, SVGAGI (reference sequence). This CDR3 reads CASRHGLAGGPNEQFF. CDR3 DNA sequence: TGTGCCAGCAGACACGGACTAGCGGGGGGGCCCAATGAGCAGTTCTTC.

The chain joins TRBV19 to TRBJ1-5; no clear D gene. The germline V gene has CDR1 LNHDA and CDR2 SQIVND (reference sequence). Trimming took 6 bases from V and 2 from J, leaving 17 bases between them. The CDR3 runs 16 residues. In nucleotides, the CDR3 is TGTGCCAGTAGCCTAAACCTTTTGGCGGGCAATCAGCCCCAGCATTTT. Its protein product is CASSLNLLAGNQPQHF.

The chain recombines TRBV7-9 with TRBJ2-1, with 7 bases aligning to TRBD2. This CDR3 contains 16 residues. The germline V gene encodes CDR1 SEHNR and CDR2 FQNEAQ (reference sequence). V shed 1 base and J 1 base; nucleotides not matched to a gene: 4. The CDR3 DNA sequence: TGTGCCAGCAGCTTAGGTGGGGGGGGTTCCTACAATGAGCAGTTCTTC. Translated: CASSLGGGGSYNEQFF.

The count of this clone is one. CDR3 sequence (DNA): TGTGCCAGCACCCCCGGGGGGGCGCTTAACTATGGCTACACCTTC. This codes for CASTPGGALNYGYTF. The chain links TRBV5-4 to TRBJ1-2; weak D call: TRBD1 (6 bases). V was clipped by 6 bases and J by 1 base, with 16 bases between them. Per germline, CDR1 SGHNT and CDR2 YYREEE (reference sequence). The CDR3 has 15 residues. The full variable domain, with the rest looked up from reference TRBV5-4 and TRBJ1-2, is ETGVTQSPTHLIKTRGQQVTLRCSSQSGHNTVSWYQQALGQGPQFIFQYYREEENGRGNFPPRFSGLQFPNYSSELNVNALELDDSALYLCASTPGGALNYGYTFGSGTRLTVV.

The V gene is TRBV28, the J gene TRBJ1-6; tentative D call: TRBD1 (5 bases). V lost 4 bases and J 10 bases, leaving 23 bases between the germline ends. CDR1 and CDR2 from the germline V gene are MDHEN and SYDVKM. The CDR3 spans 17 residues. CDR3 nucleotide sequence: TGTGCCAGCAGTTGGGTATCGGGCGGGGGTATACTCTCACCCCTCCACTTT. Amino acid sequence: CASSWVSGGGILSPLHF.